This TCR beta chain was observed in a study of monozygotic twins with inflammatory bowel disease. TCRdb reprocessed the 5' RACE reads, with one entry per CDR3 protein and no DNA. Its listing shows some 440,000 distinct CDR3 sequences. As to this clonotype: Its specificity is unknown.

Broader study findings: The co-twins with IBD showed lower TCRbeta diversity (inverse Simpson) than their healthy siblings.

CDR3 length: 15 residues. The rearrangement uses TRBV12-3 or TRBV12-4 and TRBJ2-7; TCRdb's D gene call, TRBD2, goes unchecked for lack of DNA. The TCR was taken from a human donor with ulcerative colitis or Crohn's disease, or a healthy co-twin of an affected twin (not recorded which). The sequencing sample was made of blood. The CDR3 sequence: CASSRRQAGAYEQYF.